This T cell receptor (beta chain) originates from a study of blood T cell repertoires in COVID-19. Background on the study: Nucleic acid was either cDNA or gDNA, and it came from T cells, B-cell-depleted T cells, or PBMCs.

Germline CDR1 is SGDLS and CDR2 is YYNGEE. This CDR3 is built from 15 residues. With 3 bases removed from V and 0 bases from J, the gap between germline ends came to 11 bases. Authors' analysis steps: Counts of nucleated cells, estimated from reference gene primer amplification, were obtained. This table comes from immunoSEQ multiplex PCR, and its TCRdb copy is limited to in-frame clones, with some not included. V, J and clone size derive from that table, while D and trimming were established from the DNA sequence. The sample contains roughly 68,000 clones, 70% to 90% of which appear only once. The source is a woman aged 80 or over with acute or convalescent COVID-19. V usage is TRBV9 and J usage is TRBJ2-3; D possibly corresponds to TRBD1 (6 bases). Specimen: peripheral blood. The CDR3 coding sequence is TGTGCCAGCAGCGCCTTTACAGGGAGCACAGATACGCAGTATTTT. Translation: CASSAFTGSTDTQYF.